Described below is a single TCR beta chain sequence and its context. Its antigen is still unknown. The CDR3 contains 13 residues. Trimming took off 2 bases at V and 6 bases at J, with 8 bases between the two ends. CDR1 and CDR2 (germline): LNHDA, SQIVND (reference sequence). The sample originates from a study of T cell responses to AZD1222 COVID-19 vaccine. TCRdb keeps only in-frame clones here, not all; method: immunoSEQ multiplex PCR. The table lists some 120,000 clones, 80% to 90% of them singletons. Study-level results: Sampled repertoires all dated from after the peak T cell response. Epitopes outside B.1.351 and B.1.1.7 mutated regions reportedly drew nearly half of spike TCRs. Just a handful of AZD1222 recipients were seropositive at baseline.

V gene TRBV19 combines with J gene TRBJ1-5; no clear D. The sequence was obtained from an adult in good health. Sequences were derived from peripheral blood, sampled on day 0 of MenACWY control vaccination. The CDR3 DNA follows: TGTGCCAGTAGTATATCGTACACTCAGCCCCAGCATTTT. It specifies CASSISYTQPQHF.